What follows are 25 T cell receptor beta chains derived from one specimen sequenced in a study of T cell clusters in autoimmune cytopenias. One tube held mixed TRB-A and TRB-B primer pools for touch-down PCR. TCRdb reanalyzed the multiplex PCR reads, giving one entry per CDR3 protein sequence and no DNA. The sample's table shows about 3,900 distinct CDR3 sequences. Roughly 38,000 genome equivalents of blood DNA were amplified for TRB. Source material: peripheral blood. The receptors stem from a human donor with an autoimmune cytopenia or autoimmune hepatitis (not recorded which).

V is TRBV19 and J is TRBJ2-7; with no DNA, the TCRdb D assignment of TRBD1 cannot be verified. Germline lookup yields CDR1 LNHDA and CDR2 SQIVND (reference sequence). The CDR3 totals 17 residues. CDR3 sequence: CASSPGRGTSFSYEQYF.

The genes are TRBV20-1 and TRBJ2-3; the TRBD1 assignment by TCRdb is unverifiable without DNA. The CDR3 consists of 16 residues. CDR1 and CDR2 from the germline V gene are DFQATT and SNEGSKA (reference sequence). CDR3 sequence: CSAREAGGSGADTQYF.

Considering frequency, this clonotype is medium-sized. The CDR3 protein is CASSLLSTQYF. V gene TRBV12-3 or TRBV12-4 combines with J gene TRBJ2-5; TCRdb reports TRBD1, a call that lacks DNA to check it against. This CDR3 is 11 amino acids long.

The chain employs TRBV27 and TRBJ1-5; TCRdb names TRBD1, which stays unverified in the absence of DNA. CDR3 length equals 15 residues. Germline lookup yields CDR1 MNHEY and CDR2 SMNVEV (reference sequence). The CDR3 spells CASSSADGAKGPQHF.

This clonotype is classed as medium-sized (0.01 to 0.1%) by frequency. The gene calls are TRBV19 and TRBJ2-7; TCRdb reports TRBD2, a call that lacks DNA to check it against. CDR3 length: 15 amino acids. In germline, CDR1 is LNHDA, CDR2 SQIVND (reference sequence). The CDR3 region is CASSRTSGSSYEQYF.

According to its frequency, this clonotype is medium-sized. The chain is built from TRBV11-1 and TRBJ2-5; the D gene TCRdb calls, TRBD1, cannot be checked with no DNA. The CDR3 has 16 residues. Germline V lookup: CDR1 SGHAT, CDR2 FQDESV (reference sequence). CDR3: CASTGEQGARQETQYF.

V is TRBV20-1 and J is TRBJ1-1; absent DNA, TCRdb's TRBD1 call cannot be checked. CDR1 and CDR2 (germline): DFQATT, SNEGSKA (reference sequence). This CDR3 is 14 amino acids long. This CDR3 reads CSAPTGGLNTEAFF.

In terms of frequency, this clonotype is medium-sized. The gene calls are TRBV6-5 and TRBJ1-2. This CDR3 is 13 amino acids long. The germline gives CDR1 MNHEY, CDR2 SVGAGI. Here the CDR3 reads CASRQSGAYGYTF.

Measured by frequency, this clonotype is medium-sized (0.01 to 0.1%). This chain uses TRBV29-1 with TRBJ2-4; lacking DNA, the TRBD2 call made by TCRdb goes unchecked. Germline CDR1 reads SQVTM; CDR2 reads ANQGSEA. The CDR3 sequence is 16 residues long. The CDR3 region is CSVRGLQRLAKNIQYF.

By frequency, this clonotype is medium-sized (0.01 to 0.1%). The rearrangement uses TRBV6-5 and TRBJ1-5; without DNA, the TCRdb call of TRBD1 cannot be checked. Per the germline V gene, CDR1 is MNHEY and CDR2 is SVGAGI. The CDR3 consists of 14 residues. CDR3 loop: CASSWDASNQPQHF.

By frequency, this clonotype registers medium-sized. J is TRBJ2-3 and V is TRBV29-1; TCRdb proposes TRBD1, but this gene call is untestable without DNA. This CDR3 spans 14 amino acids. Germline V gene sequence: CDR1 SQVTM, CDR2 ANQGSEA. CDR3 region: CSVRIKGLTDTQYF.

This clonotype ranks as medium-sized in terms of frequency. This chain connects TRBV29-1 to TRBJ2-7. The CDR3 has 11 amino acids. Germline V gene lookup returns CDR1 SQVTM and CDR2 ANQGSEA. CDR3 protein: CSVDVGVRQYF.

Judged by frequency, this clonotype is medium-sized (0.01 to 0.1%). The chain recombines TRBV18 with TRBJ2-2; TCRdb proposes TRBD1, but this gene call is untestable without DNA. Germline assignment: CDR1 KGHSH and CDR2 LQKENI. This CDR3 is 18 amino acids long. CDR3 sequence reads: CASSRRTSGAANTGELFF.

Frequency places this clonotype as medium-sized. The gene calls are TRBV6-5 and TRBJ2-7; as DNA is missing, the TRBD2 call by TCRdb cannot be tested. This CDR3 has 12 amino acids. The germline V gene encodes CDR1 MNHEY and CDR2 SVGAGI. The chain's CDR3 is CASSGGGYEQYF.

The chain is built from TRBV12-3 or TRBV12-4 and TRBJ1-5. The CDR3 consists of 13 residues. CDR3: CASSYRTDQPQHF.

This clonotype is identified as medium-sized from frequency. V and J are TRBV11-1 and TRBJ1-1; TCRdb selects TRBD1, and the lack of DNA leaves this call unchecked. This CDR3 has 14 residues. Germline CDR1 SGHAT, CDR2 FQDESV (reference sequence). CDR3 loop: CASSFRQQNTEAFF.

The rearrangement joins TRBV6-2 or TRBV6-3 to TRBJ1-2; TCRdb proposes TRBD1, but this gene call is untestable without DNA. The CDR3 has 15 amino acids. Germline CDR1 and CDR2: MNHEY and SVGEGT. This CDR3 is CASSYSLRGEYGYTF.

This clonotype is medium-sized by frequency. J is TRBJ2-6 and V is TRBV19; the D call from TCRdb, TRBD1, cannot be confirmed without DNA. Looked up from germline, CDR1 is LNHDA and CDR2 is SQIVND (reference sequence). The CDR3 is 17 amino acids. This chain's CDR3 is CASSPGTGGSGANVLTF.

Judged by frequency, this clonotype is medium-sized (0.01 to 0.1%). The chain joins TRBV27 to TRBJ1-6; without DNA, the TCRdb call of TRBD1 cannot be checked. This CDR3 has 14 residues. Per germline, CDR1 MNHEY and CDR2 SMNVEV (reference sequence). The CDR3: CASSLSPGGATLHF.

This clonotype registers medium-sized by frequency. This rearrangement joins TRBV7-2 to TRBJ2-3; the TRBD1 assignment by TCRdb is unverifiable without DNA. From germline, CDR1 is SGHTA and CDR2 FQGNSA. This CDR3 is built from 16 residues. The CDR3 is CASSLVVGQGADTQYF.

This clonotype shows up as medium-sized (0.01 to 0.1%) by frequency. CDR3 region: CASREGTGGNQPQHF. The rearrangement links TRBV6-5 to TRBJ1-5; TCRdb calls TRBD1, which cannot be checked without DNA. The germline V gene has CDR1 MNHEY and CDR2 SVGAGI. The CDR3 length is 15 residues.

This clonotype shows up as medium-sized (0.01 to 0.1%) by frequency. The chain recombines TRBV6-1 with TRBJ2-7. CDR1 and CDR2 (germline): MNHNS, SASEGT. This CDR3 has 15 residues. CDR3 region: CASSDGLRPPYEQYF.

The genes are TRBV20-1 and TRBJ2-7; no DNA is available, so the TRBD2 call from TCRdb remains unchecked. The germline V gene has CDR1 DFQATT and CDR2 SNEGSKA (reference sequence). The length of the CDR3 is 13 residues. The CDR3 loop is CSAYSGTLYEQYF.

The gene calls are TRBV6-6 and TRBJ1-5. Looked up from germline, CDR1 is MNHNY and CDR2 is SVGAGI (reference sequence). The CDR3 loop spans 14 amino acids. This CDR3 is CASSTGSSNQPQHF.

This clonotype registers medium-sized (0.01 to 0.1%) by frequency. The chain combines TRBV19 with TRBJ2-1; as DNA is missing, the TRBD2 call by TCRdb cannot be tested. CDR1 LNHDA and CDR2 SQIVND come from the germline V gene (reference sequence). This CDR3 region has 16 residues. CDR3 in amino acids: CASSILAVNSYNEQFF.